These T cell receptor beta chains were read from a single sample in a study of blood T cell repertoires in COVID-19. Some clones are missing from TCRdb's copy, which holds only in-frame ones; the method was immunoSEQ multiplex PCR. The table shows about 430,000 clones, with approximately 91% occurring only once. The sample was PBMCs or T cells enriched from blood (not recorded which). The receptors shown here come from a woman between 18 and 29 years old who had been exposed to COVID-19. CDR3s leave out the opening cysteine and the closing phenylalanine or tryptophan. The D gene is left open where the match is weak.

V gene	J gene	D gene	CDR3 protein
TRBV2	TRBJ2-2	-	ASSRQHTGELF
TRBV27	TRBJ2-2	TRBD2	ASSATSGSYSGELF
TRBV7-2	TRBJ2-7	TRBD2	ASSLEGTSGFYEQY
TRBV27	TRBJ2-2	-	ASLAGPGELF
TRBV20-1	TRBJ1-5	-	SASSLHRGARGQPQH
TRBV27	TRBJ2-2	-	ASKRNANTGELF
TRBV7-2	TRBJ1-4	-	ASSLQGLGITNEKLF
TRBV9	TRBJ2-7	TRBD2	ASSPPGGANEQY
TRBV6-4	TRBJ1-2	-	ASSERGDGYT
TRBV6-1	TRBJ1-1	-	ASSEGRRVETEAF
TRBV19	TRBJ2-1	-	ASSPRDSSYNEQF
TRBV15	TRBJ1-3	-	ATSRDLGRGNTIY
TRBV7-2	TRBJ1-6	TRBD1	ASSFGQGRSPLH
TRBV7-2	TRBJ2-5	TRBD2	ASGRSGGGETQY
TRBV5-4	TRBJ1-1	TRBD1	ASSPGGGNTEAF
TRBV7-9	TRBJ1-1	TRBD1	ASSRGDRGNTEAF
TRBV18	TRBJ2-1	TRBD1	ASSPKQGAGEQF
TRBV29-1	TRBJ2-3	-	SAQALSTDTQY
TRBV9	TRBJ1-2	TRBD1	ASSVGGTANYGYT
TRBV10-2	TRBJ2-7	TRBD2	ASRELSGRNEQY
TRBV7-3	TRBJ1-2	TRBD1	ASSLGQGAGYGYT
TRBV7-2	TRBJ2-1	TRBD2	ASSLSGGLYNEQF
TRBV25-1	TRBJ2-7	TRBD2	ASSALAGGYEQY
TRBV7-3	TRBJ2-2	-	ASSLNPGTGELF
TRBV6-1	TRBJ1-1	-	ASSEALWGGGGTEAF
TRBV29-1	TRBJ1-3	TRBD1	SVRHRGRRNTIY
TRBV6-5	TRBJ2-2	TRBD2	ASGAGVVGELF
TRBV6-2/TRBV6-3	TRBJ1-5	-	ASSWKQGSNQPQH
TRBV21-1	TRBJ2-3	-	ASSSQEVASGSTDTQY
TRBV28	TRBJ2-7	-	ASLGYGDTGNYEQY
TRBV7-2	TRBJ2-3	TRBD1	ASSLPGTDTDTQY
TRBV6-5	TRBJ2-5	-	ASSYRGDIQETQY
TRBV10-1	TRBJ2-5	-	ASSGDTVQETQY